These 21 T cell receptor beta chains were sequenced from one sample in a study of regulatory T cells in long-lasting Graves disease. Investigators prepared the TCR beta libraries by applying iRepertoire HTBI primers and Arm-PCR of CDR3 regions. In TCRdb, the multiplex PCR reads were re-called with MiXCR into one record per CDR3 protein. The sample lists some 330,000 distinct CDR3 sequences, about an eighth occurring once. Time point here: newly diagnosed GD, antithyroid drugs for less than 3 months. TCR sequences were obtained from RNA taken from PBMCs. This same sample was also part of a study on T cells in Graves' hyperthyroidism and ophthalmopathy.

Sequencing used peripheral blood mononuclear cells (PBMCs), obtained at new diagnosis, from a patient treated with antithyroid drugs. The source of these receptors is a woman aged 18-29 years with Graves disease.

This clonotype was counted ten times or more. The chain has TRBV3-1 and TRBJ2-7; 8 bases are a match to TRBD1. Germline V gene sequence: CDR1 LGHDT, CDR2 YNNKEL (reference sequence). Trimming took 4 bases from V and 1 from J; bases not matched to a gene: 3. The CDR3 spans 14 residues. CDR3 bases: TGTGCCAGCAGCCTGGACAGGGTATCCTACGAGCAGTACTTC. This translates into CASSLDRVSYEQYF.

This clonotype was seen ten or more times. The rearrangement uses TRBV7-8 and TRBJ1-1, with D unresolved. V shed 5 bases and J shed 5 bases, with 9 bases lying between them. The CDR3 consists of 12 residues. CDR1 is SGHVS and CDR2 is FQNEAQ in the germline V gene. The CDR3 coding sequence is TGTGCCAGCAGCGGAAGGAGGACTGAAGCTTTCTTT. It encodes CASSGRRTEAFF.

In this sample, this clonotype turned up many times. A read error may produce the germline difference seen at one junction end. V and J are TRBV2 and TRBJ2-5; D call uncertain. The V gene's germline CDR1 is SNHLY and CDR2 FYNNEI. The CDR3 has 14 amino acids. CDR3 amino acids: CASREGRLQETQYF. The CDR3 DNA reads as TGTGCCAGCAGGGAAGGACGTTTGCAAGAGACCCAGTACTTC.

On this clonotype: Since a far larger clone is one base different, this is likely a read error. This rearrangement joins TRBV28 to TRBJ2-3; D unresolved. The J call may be mistaken, given a closer DNA end match to TRBJ2-1. CDR3 length: 17 amino acids. Germline V gene data show CDR1 as MDHEN and CDR2 as SYDVKM. The CDR3 DNA reads as TGTGCCAACAGTCCCAACCCCCTAGGCCTCCATCCCAATGAGCAGTTCTTC. This gives the protein CANSPNPLGLHPNEQFF.

This clonotype was seen at least ten times. The chain is built from TRBV18 and TRBJ2-5; 10 nucleotides match TRBD1. The CDR3 is 17 amino acids. The germline CDR1 and CDR2 sequences are KGHSH and LQKENI. Trimming at V came to 5 bases and at J to 1 base, leaving 10 bases not matched to a gene. In DNA form, the CDR3 reads TGTGCCAGCTCAAGGGGACAGGGGTCCTTCGGCCAAGAGACCCAGTACTTC. It is translated as CASSRGQGSFGQETQYF. The entire variable domain, with the rest obtained from reference TRBV18 and TRBJ2-5, is as follows: NAGVMQNPRHLVRRRGQEARLRCSPMKGHSHVYWYRQLPEEGLKFMVYLQKENIIDESGMPKERFSAEFPKEGPSILRIQQVVRGDSAAYFCASSRGQGSFGQETQYFGPGTRLLVL.

This clonotype was detected ten times or more. V usage is TRBV7-6 and J usage is TRBJ2-1; TRBD1 matches 8 bases. The junction had 8 bases not matched to a gene; V was cut back by 2 bases and J by 8 bases. The CDR3 is 15 residues long. Germline CDR1 is SGHVS and CDR2 is FNYEAQ. In DNA, the CDR3 is TGTGCCAGCAGCTTAACAGGACAGGGTGTTTATGAGCAGTTCTTC. Its protein is CASSLTGQGVYEQFF. The full variable domain, completed using reference TRBV7-6 and TRBJ2-1, is GAGVSQSPRYKVTKRGQDVALRCDPISGHVSLYWYRQALGQGPEFLTYFNYEAQQDKSGLPNDRFSAERPEGSISTLTIQRTEQRDSAMYRCASSLTGQGVYEQFFGPGTRLTVL.

This clonotype showed up just a few times. The rearrangement joins TRBV3-1 to TRBJ2-1; 8 nucleotides agree with TRBD2. The better agreement between TRBJ2-5 and the DNA end casts doubt on the J call. The CDR3 is made up of 14 amino acids. The germline CDR1 and CDR2 sequences are LGHDT and YNNKEL (reference sequence). CDR3 residues: CASSHGAGVRTQYF. The CDR3, as DNA: TGTGCCAGCAGCCATGGAGCGGGGGTACGGACCCAGTACTTC.

This clonotype was observed a handful of times. The V and J genes are TRBV6-5 and TRBJ2-3; D is unresolved. The CDR3 runs 15 residues. Germline loops: CDR1 MNHEY, CDR2 SVGAGI. V was trimmed by 0 bases and J by 0 bases, leaving 7 bases between them. Here the CDR3 reads CASSYSYMSTDTQYF. Here the CDR3 DNA reads TGTGCCAGCAGTTACTCGTATATGAGCACAGATACGCAGTATTTT.

The chain combines TRBV10-2 with TRBJ1-1; no reliable D call. From germline, CDR1 is WSHSY and CDR2 SAAADI. Trimming took 4 bases from V and 10 from J, leaving 7 bases between them. The CDR3 is 10 amino acids. The CDR3 loop reads CASSASSAFF. DNA of the CDR3: TGCGCCAGCAGTGCCTCGTCAGCTTTCTTT.

In DNA, the CDR3 is TGTGCCAGCAGCTATACCTTCAAACAGGGGGGGTGGAGCAATCAGCCCCAGCATTTT. Amino acids: CASSYTFKQGGWSNQPQHF. The rearrangement links TRBV5-8 to TRBJ1-5; 8 bases are shared with TRBD1. Germline CDR1 is SGHTS and CDR2 is YDEGEE. V lost 3 bases and J lost 1; bases outside the gene matches: 15. This CDR3 has 19 residues.

This clonotype was seen just once. One base away lies a much larger clone, so this may be a sequencing read error. V and J are TRBV5-8 and TRBJ1-1, with 7 bases matching TRBD1. Germline CDR1 reads SGHTS; CDR2 reads YDEGEE. The CDR3 contains 15 residues. The CDR3 DNA is TGTGCCGGCAGCAACCCGGGACAGCGGGGTGAGGAAGCTTTCTTT. It is translated as CAGSNPGQRGEEAFF.

This clonotype was seen many times. The genes are TRBV6-5 and TRBJ2-2; D is undetermined. Germline V gene data show CDR1 as MNHEY and CDR2 as SVGAGI. The CDR3 is 16 residues long. The V and J ends lost 6 bases and 0 bases respectively, with 14 bases between them. Here the CDR3 reads CASSYRLGSNTGELFF. The CDR3 DNA is TGTGCCAGCAGCTACCGCCTGGGTTCGAACACCGGGGAGCTGTTTTTT.

This clonotype has ten or more counts. The chain uses TRBV12-3 or TRBV12-4 and TRBJ2-5; maybe TRBD2 (6 bases). This CDR3 is built from 14 residues. The ends were cut back, 5 bases at V and 2 bases at J, with 12 bases in the middle. CDR3 protein: CASSQAGKQETQYF. Written as DNA, the CDR3 is TGTGCCAGCAGTCAGGCGGGGAAACAAGAGACCCAGTACTTC.

This clonotype occurred many times. This CDR3 reads CASSQMTSGNEQYF. The CDR3 DNA reads as TGTGCCAGCAGCCAGATGACTAGCGGGAACGAGCAGTACTTC. V is TRBV4-2 and J is TRBJ2-7; 11 bases are a match to TRBD2. This CDR3 comprises 14 residues. The V segment lost 3 bases and the J segment 5 bases; nucleotides outside the gene matches: 3. Germline V gives CDR1 LGHNA, CDR2 YNFKEQ.

This clonotype came up many times. The CDR3 is CASSPPGRLAEAFF. CDR3 nucleotide sequence: TGTGCCAGCAGCCCCCCGGGACGGCTAGCTGAAGCTTTCTTT. The chain is built from TRBV6-1 and TRBJ1-1, with D tentatively TRBD1 (5 bases). The ends were cut back, 6 bases at V and 6 bases at J, with 17 bases in the middle. There are 14 residues in the CDR3. The germline V gene encodes CDR1 MNHNS and CDR2 SASEGT.

This clonotype was detected many times. The genes are TRBV3-1 and TRBJ1-2, with D uncertain. Per the germline V gene, CDR1 is LGHDT and CDR2 is YNNKEL (reference sequence). The CDR3 runs 16 residues. V was trimmed by 0 bases and J by 2 bases, leaving 13 bases between them. The CDR3 sequence is CASSQERAGPNYGYTF. DNA of the CDR3: TGTGCCAGCAGCCAAGAACGGGCTGGTCCCAACTATGGCTACACCTTC. Complete variable domain (other parts from reference TRBV3-1 and TRBJ1-2): DTAVSQTPKYLVTQMGNDKSIKCEQNLGHDTMYWYKQDSKKFLKIMFSYNNKELIINETVPNRFSPKSPDKAHLNLHINSLELGDSAVYFCASSQERAGPNYGYTFGSGTRLTVV.

The genes are TRBV4-1 and TRBJ1-3, with D possibly being TRBD1 (6 bases). This CDR3 spans 15 amino acids. V lost 4 bases, J lost 8 bases, and 18 bases lay in between. Germline CDR1 and CDR2: MGHRA and YSYEKL. CDR3: CASSLTGGTGDTIYF. In DNA form, the CDR3 reads TGCGCCAGCAGCCTGACAGGCGGAACGGGGGACACCATATATTTT.

Ten or more counts support this clonotype. V usage is TRBV12-3 or TRBV12-4 and J usage is TRBJ1-4, with D uncertain. Trimming removed 1 base at V and 8 bases at J, with 8 bases between. CDR3 length equals 13 residues. CDR3 coding DNA: TGTGCCAGCAGTTTAGGGATCGGGGAAAAACTGTTTTTT. Translated, it gives CASSLGIGEKLFF.

This clonotype was recorded at least ten times. CDR3 amino acids: CASSLDRGVEQFF. The CDR3 DNA sequence: TGCGCCAGCAGCTTGGACCGGGGCGTGGAGCAGTTCTTC. The chain combines TRBV5-1 with TRBJ2-1, with D perhaps being TRBD1 or TRBD2 (5 bases each). The germline V gene has CDR1 SGHRS and CDR2 YFSETQ. CDR3 length equals 13 residues. V was shortened by 0 bases and J by 10 bases, with 11 bases between the two germline ends.

This clonotype was detected many times. The J gene is TRBJ1-2, the V gene TRBV4-3; no reliable D call. CDR3 size: 12 residues. Deletions cut 0 bases from V and 4 bases from J, with 3 bases between. Germline CDR1 is LGHNA and CDR2 is YSLEER. The CDR3 region is CASSQDTYGYTF. The CDR3 DNA follows: TGCGCCAGCAGCCAAGATACCTATGGCTACACCTTC.

There are many counts of this clonotype. V is TRBV7-2 and J is TRBJ2-3; possible D gene TRBD2, 6 bases. Germline-derived CDR1 and CDR2 are SGHTA and FQGNSA. With 1 base removed from V and 4 bases from J, the gap between germline ends came to 9 bases. This CDR3 has 14 amino acids. The CDR3 DNA sequence: TGTGCCAGCAGCTTAGTAGGAGGGGCAGATACGCAGTATTTT. This gives the protein CASSLVGGADTQYF.